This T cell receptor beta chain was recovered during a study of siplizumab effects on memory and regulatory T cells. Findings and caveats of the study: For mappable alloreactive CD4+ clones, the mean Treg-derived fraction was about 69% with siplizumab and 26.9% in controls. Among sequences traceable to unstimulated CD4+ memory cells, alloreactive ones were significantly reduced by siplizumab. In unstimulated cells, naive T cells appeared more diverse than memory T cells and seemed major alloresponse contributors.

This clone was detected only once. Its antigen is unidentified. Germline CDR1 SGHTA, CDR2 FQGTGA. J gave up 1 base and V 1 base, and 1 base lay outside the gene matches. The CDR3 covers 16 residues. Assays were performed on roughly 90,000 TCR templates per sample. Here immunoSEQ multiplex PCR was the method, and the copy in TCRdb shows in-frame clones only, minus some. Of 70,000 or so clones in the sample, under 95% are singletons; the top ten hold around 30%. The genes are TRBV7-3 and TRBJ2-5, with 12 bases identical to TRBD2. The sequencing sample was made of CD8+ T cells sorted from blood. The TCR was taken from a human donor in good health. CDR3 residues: CASSLRTSGAQETQYF. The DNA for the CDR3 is TGTGCCAGCAGCTTAAGGACTAGCGGGGCCCAAGAGACCCAGTACTTC.